These 28 T cell receptor beta chains originate from one sample sequenced in a study of blood T cell repertoires in COVID-19. Clones were sequenced by immunoSEQ multiplex PCR, and TCRdb holds only the in-frame ones, with some missing. This sample carries some 200,000 clones, 80% to 90% of them seen once, and the ten largest clones take approximately 4.8%. Sequencing was carried out using PBMCs or T cells enriched from blood (not recorded which). These receptors were collected from a woman between 45 and 65 years old who had been exposed to COVID-19.

This clone was counted once. V is TRBV5-4 and J is TRBJ2-5; the D gene is possibly TRBD2 (7 bases). CDR1 and CDR2 from the germline V gene are SGHNT and YYREEE (reference sequence). Trimming shortened V by 5 bases and J by 4 bases, and 18 bases separated the two germline ends. This CDR3 comprises 15 residues. CDR3 residues: CASSFSRGAAETQYF. The CDR3 coding sequence is TGTGCCAGCAGTTTCTCACGGGGGGCCGCAGAGACCCAGTACTTC.

J is TRBJ1-1 and V is TRBV5-3; TRBD1 aligns across 9 bases. TRBV5-3 is an open reading frame whose function is uncertain. V shed 4 bases, J shed 0 bases, and the junction held 7 bases outside the gene matches. The CDR3 has 16 residues. The CDR3 coding sequence is TGTGCCAGAAGCCCCGCGACAGGGGGTATGAACACTGAAGCTTTCTTT. Its protein product is CARSPATGGMNTEAFF.

This clone came up once. The chain joins TRBV5-6 to TRBJ1-2; D remains unclear. This CDR3 has 15 amino acids. V dropped 2 bases and J dropped 4 bases, with 15 bases sitting between them. Germline CDR1 is SGHDT and CDR2 is YYEEEE. The CDR3 nucleotides are TGTGCCAGCAGCTTAAACTTCCTCAATAGCTATGGCTACACCTTC. Residues: CASSLNFLNSYGYTF. The full variable domain, completed using reference TRBV5-6 and TRBJ1-2, is DAGVTQSPTHLIKTRGQQVTLRCSPKSGHDTVSWYQQALGQGPQFIFQYYEEEERQRGNFPDRFSGHQFPNYSSELNVNALLLGDSALYLCASSLNFLNSYGYTFGSGTRLTVV.

The chain uses TRBV5-1 and TRBJ2-7, with 9 bases identical to TRBD2. CDR3 size: 15 residues. Germline V gene lookup returns CDR1 SGHRS and CDR2 YFSETQ. V lost 4 bases, J lost 5 bases, and 10 bases stayed unmatched. DNA for the CDR3: TGCGCCAGCAGCCGCGAGGGACTAGCTATCCACGAGCAGTACTTC. As protein: CASSREGLAIHEQYF.

The rearrangement links TRBV7-9 to TRBJ1-4; D not certain. This CDR3 is built from 15 residues. Trimming pared 3 bases from V and 4 bases from J, leaving 12 bases between. Germline CDR1 reads SEHNR; CDR2 reads FQNEAQ (reference sequence). CDR3 in DNA: TGTGCCAGCAGCTTGAGTGGAGACCATAATGAAAAACTGTTTTTT. Translation gives CASSLSGDHNEKLFF.

The CDR3 protein is CASSWAGRSEAFF. As DNA, the CDR3 is TGCGCCAGCAGCTGGGCGGGACGCTCTGAAGCTTTCTTT. V gene TRBV5-1 combines with J gene TRBJ1-1; D may be TRBD1 (5 bases). V was pared by 3 bases and J by 6 bases, with 12 bases between. The CDR3 consists of 13 residues. Germline CDR1 is SGHRS and CDR2 is YFSETQ.

About this clone: Other DNA sequences from this sample encode an identical CDR3 as well. This chain uses TRBV9 with TRBJ1-1; D remains ambiguous. The CDR3 sequence is 13 residues long. Germline assignment: CDR1 SGDLS and CDR2 YYNGEE. V was cut by 0 bases and J by 5 bases, with 8 bases left in between. CDR3 nucleotides: TGTGCCAGCAGCGTAGGTCAGAGGACTGAAGCTTTCTTT. It encodes CASSVGQRTEAFF.

The DNA of the CDR3 is TGTGCCATCAGTGAGACGCGGGGTGATGGCTACACCTTC. Residues: CAISETRGDGYTF. V is TRBV10-3 and J is TRBJ1-2, with no clear D. Germline V gene lookup returns CDR1 ENHRY and CDR2 SYGVKD. Trimming shortened V by 2 bases and J by 6 bases, and 10 bases separated the two germline ends. The CDR3 extends over 13 amino acids.

The chain is built from TRBV6-2 or TRBV6-3 and TRBJ2-3; no definite D call. The CDR3 totals 16 residues. Trimming pared 4 bases from V and 6 bases from J, leaving 20 bases between. CDR1 and CDR2 (germline): MNHEY, SVGEGT. The CDR3 loop reads CASSSRLVRARDTQYF. The CDR3 region has the DNA TGTGCCAGCAGTTCCCGTCTAGTCCGTGCGCGGGATACGCAGTATTTT.

J is TRBJ1-5 and V is TRBV28; D may be TRBD1 (6 bases). The V gene lost 3 bases and the J gene lost 4 bases, with 13 bases spanning the gap. The CDR3 has 15 amino acids. Germline V CDR1 and CDR2: MDHEN, SYDVKM. CDR3 DNA: TGTGCCAGCAGTTTGAGTGGGGGACAAAATCAGCCCCAGCATTTT. It is translated as CASSLSGGQNQPQHF.

The chain uses TRBV19 and TRBJ2-7, with D perhaps TRBD1 (6 bases). There are 15 residues in the CDR3. Trimming pared 3 bases from V and 3 bases from J, leaving 15 bases between. Germline V CDR1 and CDR2: LNHDA, SQIVND (reference sequence). CDR3 nucleotide sequence: TGTGCCAGTAGTATTACAGGGAGCCCCCTCTACGAGCAGTACTTC. It codes for CASSITGSPLYEQYF.

The chain joins TRBV6-4 to TRBJ2-3, with a tentative D call TRBD1 (6 bases). There are 14 residues in the CDR3. The V gene's germline CDR1 is MRHNA and CDR2 SNTAGT. V lost 5 bases, J lost 0 bases, and 9 bases lay in between. CDR3 DNA: TGTGCCAGCAGTAGGACAGCTAGCACAGATACGCAGTATTTT. It translates to CASSRTASTDTQYF.

J is TRBJ2-1 and V is TRBV27; TRBD2 matches 9 bases. Germline trimming cut 5 bases from V and 5 bases from J; bases unmatched to any gene: 10. Germline CDR1 and CDR2: MNHEY and SMNVEV (reference sequence). The CDR3 contains 16 residues. In DNA, the CDR3 is TGTGCCAGCAGTCGGACCCCGGGACTAGCCGACAATGAGCAGTTCTTC. Its protein product is CASSRTPGLADNEQFF.

V gene TRBV6-6 combines with J gene TRBJ1-2; D is ambiguous. The CDR3 has 15 residues. Germline lookup yields CDR1 MNHNY and CDR2 SVGAGI (reference sequence). V was trimmed by 6 bases and J by 5 bases, leaving 19 bases between them. CDR3 residues: CASSLPGSPEYGYTF. The CDR3 DNA reads TGTGCCAGCAGCTTACCAGGCAGCCCCGAATATGGCTACACCTTC.

On this clone: This CDR3 is also generated by other DNA sequences in the sample. The chain links TRBV7-2 to TRBJ2-5, with D unclear. Trimming cost V 4 bases and J 5 bases, with 5 bases left between them. Looked up from germline, CDR1 is SGHTA and CDR2 is FQGNSA. This CDR3 region has 11 residues. The CDR3 sequence is CASSSRETQYF. The CDR3 bases are TGTGCCAGCAGCTCCAGGGAGACCCAGTACTTC.

V gene TRBV15 combines with J gene TRBJ2-2; D possibly corresponds to TRBD1 (6 bases). V gave up 2 bases and J gave up 3 bases, with 13 bases separating them. The CDR3 runs 16 residues. The germline V gene encodes CDR1 LNHNV and CDR2 YYDKDF (reference sequence). This chain's CDR3 is CATSRNTGFDTGELFF. The CDR3 DNA sequence: TGTGCCACCAGCAGAAACACAGGGTTTGACACCGGGGAGCTGTTTTTT.

In this sample, this clone turned up a few times. This chain joins TRBV2 and TRBJ1-5; tentatively, D is TRBD1 (5 bases). V lost 6 bases and J lost 4, with 16 bases in between. Germline loops: CDR1 SNHLY, CDR2 FYNNEI. The CDR3 extends over 15 amino acids. CDR3 in DNA: TGTGCCAGCAGCCCGGGGGGAGTGGGGAATCAGCCCCAGCATTTT. Protein product: CASSPGGVGNQPQHF.

This clone was found a few times. V and J are TRBV6-1 and TRBJ1-2, with 7 bases identical to TRBD1. This CDR3 spans 14 amino acids. CDR1 is MNHNS, CDR2 SASEGT, per germline. Trimming removed 1 base from V and 9 bases from J; junction bases left unmatched: 8. The CDR3 coding sequence is TGTGCCAGCAGTGAAGAACCAGGGGGTAAGCGCTACACCTTC. It translates to CASSEEPGGKRYTF.

The chain joins TRBV9 to TRBJ2-1; the match to TRBD1 covers 7 bases. V shed 7 bases, J shed 4 bases, and the junction held 5 bases outside the gene matches. The CDR3 is 13 amino acids. Germline V lookup: CDR1 SGDLS, CDR2 YYNGEE. CDR3 sequence reads: CASGAGGYNEQFF. The CDR3 DNA follows: TGTGCCAGCGGGGCAGGGGGATACAATGAGCAGTTCTTC. Using reference TRBV9 and TRBJ2-1 for the parts outside the CDR3, the full variable domain is DSGVTQTPKHLITATGQRVTLRCSPRSGDLSVYWYQQSLDQGLQFLIQYYNGEERAKGNILERFSAQQFPDLHSELNLSSLELGDSALYFCASGAGGYNEQFFGPGTRLTVL.

This clone showed up just once. This chain connects TRBV6-4 to TRBJ2-1; 11 bases are shared with TRBD2. The CDR3 has 14 amino acids. V lost 4 bases to trimming and J lost 5 bases; unmatched junction nucleotides: 1. Germline CDR1 and CDR2: MRHNA and SNTAGT. The CDR3, as DNA: TGTGCCAGCAGTGTTAGCGGGGGGGACAATGAGCAGTTCTTC. Amino acids: CASSVSGGDNEQFF.

The sample holds a few counts of this clone. This chain links TRBV6-4 with TRBJ2-1, with TRBD2 as a possible D gene (5 bases). V was trimmed by 10 bases and J by 4 bases, leaving 11 bases between them. The CDR3 contains 12 residues. In germline, CDR1 is MRHNA, CDR2 SNTAGT. The CDR3 is CATATKYNEQFF. The CDR3 region has the DNA TGTGCCACAGCGACTAAGTACAATGAGCAGTTCTTC.

The J gene is TRBJ1-2, the V gene TRBV5-4; TRBD1 agrees at 7 bases. The CDR3 covers 15 residues. After removal of 3 bases from V and 1 base from J, the junction contained 6 bases not matched to a gene. Germline V gene data show CDR1 as SGHNT and CDR2 as YYREEE (reference sequence). CDR3 nucleotide sequence: TGTGCCAGCAGCTCCCAACAGGGGTATAACTATGGCTACACCTTC. It encodes CASSSQQGYNYGYTF.

The V and J genes are TRBV5-1 and TRBJ1-1; 12 nucleotides line up with TRBD1. CDR1 is SGHRS and CDR2 is YFSETQ in the germline V gene. V lost 4 bases and J lost 6; bases outside the gene matches: 4. CDR3 length: 14 amino acids. The CDR3 is CASSRDRGLAEAFF. The CDR3 region has the DNA TGCGCCAGCAGCCGGGACAGGGGGCTCGCTGAAGCTTTCTTT.

This rearrangement joins TRBV19 to TRBJ1-5; 8 nucleotides agree with TRBD1. Trimming removed 3 bases from V and 5 bases from J; junction bases left unmatched: 6. Germline V gives CDR1 LNHDA, CDR2 SQIVND (reference sequence). CDR3 length: 15 amino acids. The CDR3 DNA is TGTGCCAGTAGTATGGGCTCAGGGGGCGATCAGCCCCAGCATTTT. It specifies CASSMGSGGDQPQHF. The full variable domain, completed using reference TRBV19 and TRBJ1-5, is DGGITQSPKYLFRKEGQNVTLSCEQNLNHDAMYWYRQDPGQGLRLIYYSQIVNDFQKGDIAEGYSVSREKKESFPLTVTSAQKNPTAFYLCASSMGSGGDQPQHFGDGTRLSIL.

V gene TRBV29-1 combines with J gene TRBJ1-2; the match to TRBD1 covers 8 bases. From germline, CDR1 is SQVTM and CDR2 ANQGSEA. CDR3 length: 15 amino acids. J lost 6 bases, V lost 0 bases, and 9 bases had no gene match. CDR3 in amino acids: CSVEDLRTGRDGYTF. In nucleotides, the CDR3 is TGCAGCGTTGAAGATCTTAGGACAGGGAGAGATGGCTACACCTTC.

The chain combines TRBV19 with TRBJ1-5; D gene unclear. Germline V gene lookup returns CDR1 LNHDA and CDR2 SQIVND (reference sequence). Trimming took 5 bases from V and 4 from J, leaving 9 bases between them. The CDR3 consists of 13 residues. The DNA for the CDR3 is TGTGCCAGTAGTCCCCCCGGTAATCAGCCCCAGCATTTT. This sequence encodes CASSPPGNQPQHF.

This clone was seen a handful of times. The genes are TRBV9 and TRBJ2-5, with a possible D match to TRBD2 (5 bases). Germline V gives CDR1 SGDLS, CDR2 YYNGEE. Trimming cost V 0 bases and J 3 bases, with 12 bases left between them. This CDR3 spans 15 amino acids. The CDR3 sequence is CASSVGALGEETQYF. The CDR3, as DNA: TGTGCCAGCAGCGTAGGGGCCCTCGGGGAAGAGACCCAGTACTTC. Full variable domain (missing parts from reference TRBV9 and TRBJ2-5): DSGVTQTPKHLITATGQRVTLRCSPRSGDLSVYWYQQSLDQGLQFLIQYYNGEERAKGNILERFSAQQFPDLHSELNLSSLELGDSALYFCASSVGALGEETQYFGPGTRLLVL.

This rearrangement joins TRBV11-2 to TRBJ1-1; D uncertain. This CDR3 is built from 12 residues. Germline CDR1 SGHAT, CDR2 FQNNGV. Between the trimmed V and J ends, which lost 6 bases and 2 bases, there was a span of 7 bases. The CDR3 DNA is TGTGCCAGCAGGGGCCTCAACACTGAAGCTTTCTTT. The encoded protein is CASRGLNTEAFF. Supplemented by reference TRBV11-2 and TRBJ1-1, the full variable domain reads EAGVAQSPRYKIIEKRQSVAFWCNPISGHATLYWYQQILGQGPKLLIQFQNNGVVDDSQLPKDRFSAERLKGVDSTLKIQPAKLEDSAVYLCASRGLNTEAFFGQGTRLTVV.